The rows below give T cell receptor beta chains drawn from one sample of a study of beta chain features in type 1 diabetes. Here immunoSEQ multiplex PCR was the method, and the copy in TCRdb shows in-frame clones only, minus some. The table shows 240,000 or so clones, with 25% to 30% occurring only once. Sequencing input: central memory CD4+ T cells from blood. The origin of the receptors is a man between 25 and 39 years old in good health. Both conserved end residues are part of each CDR3. D genes are given only for firm matches. Some rows mark clone size as missing; the rest say once, few, many or name a class of expanded clone.

V gene: TRBV2; CDR3 length: 13; J gene: TRBJ2-3; D gene: TRBD2; clone size: -; CDR3 DNA: TGTGCACTAGCGGGGATTCTCGAAGATACGCAGTATTTT; CDR3 protein: CALAGILEDTQYF
V gene: TRBV9; CDR3 length: 13; J gene: TRBJ1-5; D gene: -; clone size: -; CDR3 DNA: TGTGCCAGCAGCCGGTCGGCTAACCAGCCCCAGCATTTT; CDR3 protein: CASSRSANQPQHF
V gene: TRBV29-1; CDR3 length: 12; J gene: TRBJ1-2; D gene: TRBD1; clone size: -; CDR3 DNA: TGCAGCGTTCGGGACAGTAACTATGGCTACACCTTC; CDR3 protein: CSVRDSNYGYTF
V gene: TRBV15; CDR3 length: 15; J gene: TRBJ1-3; D gene: -; clone size: -; CDR3 DNA: TGTGCCACCAGCAGAGAGATCGGCTCTGGAAACACCATATATTTT; CDR3 protein: CATSREIGSGNTIYF
V gene: TRBV11-2; CDR3 length: 12; J gene: TRBJ1-1; D gene: -; clone size: -; CDR3 DNA: TGTGCCAGCAGCTTAGGAGCCACTGAAGCTTTCTTT; CDR3 protein: CASSLGATEAFF
V gene: TRBV29-1; CDR3 length: 12; J gene: TRBJ1-1; D gene: -; clone size: few; CDR3 DNA: TGCAGCGGGCGAGGTAGGTACACTGAAGCTTTCTTT; CDR3 protein: CSGRGRYTEAFF
V gene: TRBV29-1; CDR3 length: 11; J gene: TRBJ1-1; D gene: TRBD1; clone size: few; CDR3 DNA: TGCAGCGTCACAGGGGGCGATGAAGCTTTCTTT; CDR3 protein: CSVTGGDEAFF
V gene: TRBV30; CDR3 length: 15; J gene: TRBJ2-5; D gene: TRBD1; clone size: few; CDR3 DNA: TGTGCCTGGAGTGTTGGACAGGGCAATGCAGAGACCCAGTACTTC; CDR3 protein: CAWSVGQGNAETQYF
V gene: TRBV11-2; CDR3 length: 13; J gene: TRBJ2-4; D gene: -; clone size: -; CDR3 DNA: TGTGCCAGCAGGTCCCTGGCCAAAAACATTCAGTACTTC; CDR3 protein: CASRSLAKNIQYF
V gene: TRBV30; CDR3 length: 13; J gene: TRBJ1-6; D gene: -; clone size: -; CDR3 DNA: TGTGCCTGGAGTGATCAGGGGCCCTCAGCCCTCCACTTT; CDR3 protein: CAWSDQGPSALHF
V gene: TRBV7-9; CDR3 length: 15; J gene: TRBJ2-5; D gene: -; clone size: few; CDR3 DNA: TGTGCCAGCAGCCCCGAGGGGGGACGGGTGAAGACCCAGTACTTC; CDR3 protein: CASSPEGGRVKTQYF
V gene: TRBV5-1; CDR3 length: 14; J gene: TRBJ2-4; D gene: -; clone size: few; CDR3 DNA: TGCGCCAGCAGCTTGGACAGGGCCAAAAACATTCAGTACTTC; CDR3 protein: CASSLDRAKNIQYF
V gene: TRBV4-3; CDR3 length: 15; J gene: TRBJ1-5; D gene: -; clone size: few; CDR3 DNA: TGCGCCAGCAGCCAAGAGACAGGCCCTAATCAGCCCCAGCATTTT; CDR3 protein: CASSQETGPNQPQHF
V gene: TRBV10-3; CDR3 length: 13; J gene: TRBJ2-1; D gene: -; clone size: many; CDR3 DNA: TGTGCCATCAGTGAGATGAGTAAAAATGAGCAGTTCTTC; CDR3 protein: CAISEMSKNEQFF
V gene: TRBV15; CDR3 length: 15; J gene: TRBJ1-6; D gene: TRBD1; clone size: -; CDR3 DNA: TGTGCCACCAGCAGATCCGGGACAGGGGCCTCACCCCTCCACTTT; CDR3 protein: CATSRSGTGASPLHF
V gene: TRBV10-2; CDR3 length: 13; J gene: TRBJ1-6; D gene: -; clone size: -; CDR3 DNA: TGCGCCAGCAGTGAGAACCGTAATTCACCCCTCCACTTT; CDR3 protein: CASSENRNSPLHF
V gene: TRBV2; CDR3 length: 13; J gene: TRBJ2-4; D gene: -; clone size: few; CDR3 DNA: TGTGCCAGCTCGGGGGAGACCAAAAACATTCAGTACTTC; CDR3 protein: CASSGETKNIQYF
V gene: TRBV27; CDR3 length: 15; J gene: TRBJ1-1; D gene: -; clone size: many; CDR3 DNA: TGTGCCAGCAGTCTCCTCAGGGGACGGCACACTGAAGCTTTCTTT; CDR3 protein: CASSLLRGRHTEAFF
V gene: TRBV9; CDR3 length: 13; J gene: TRBJ1-5; D gene: TRBD1; clone size: -; CDR3 DNA: TGTGCCAGCAGCGTGACAGGGGATCAGCCCCAGCATTTT; CDR3 protein: CASSVTGDQPQHF
V gene: TRBV2; CDR3 length: 14; J gene: TRBJ2-5; D gene: -; clone size: few; CDR3 DNA: TGTGCCAGCATTGACCCGGAGATGGGTGAGACCCAGTACTTC; CDR3 protein: CASIDPEMGETQYF
V gene: TRBV19; CDR3 length: 14; J gene: TRBJ2-3; D gene: TRBD2; clone size: -; CDR3 DNA: TGTGCCAGTAGTTTCCGGGGGGGCACAGATACGCAGTATTTT; CDR3 protein: CASSFRGGTDTQYF
V gene: TRBV11-2; CDR3 length: 13; J gene: TRBJ2-5; D gene: -; clone size: -; CDR3 DNA: TGTGCCAGCAGCTGGTCTGGTCGGGAGACCCAGTACTTC; CDR3 protein: CASSWSGRETQYF
V gene: TRBV5-4; CDR3 length: 15; J gene: TRBJ2-7; D gene: TRBD1; clone size: few; CDR3 DNA: TGTGCCAGCAGCGGGCCGGACAGGGGAGCCTACGAGCAGTACTTC; CDR3 protein: CASSGPDRGAYEQYF
V gene: TRBV18; CDR3 length: 14; J gene: TRBJ1-1; D gene: -; clone size: few; CDR3 DNA: TGTGCCAGCTCACCAGGGCAGCTAAACACTGAAGCTTTCTTT; CDR3 protein: CASSPGQLNTEAFF
V gene: TRBV30; CDR3 length: 14; J gene: TRBJ2-2; D gene: TRBD2; clone size: few; CDR3 DNA: TGTGCCAGAACCGGGACTAGTGGCGTCGGGGAGCTGTTTTTT; CDR3 protein: CARTGTSGVGELFF
V gene: TRBV7-9; CDR3 length: 12; J gene: TRBJ1-4; D gene: -; clone size: few; CDR3 DNA: TGTGCCAGCAGCTTCGACAATGAAAAACTGTTTTTT; CDR3 protein: CASSFDNEKLFF
V gene: TRBV7-9; CDR3 length: 14; J gene: TRBJ2-1; D gene: -; clone size: -; CDR3 DNA: TGTGCCAGCAGCCTCCTACTAGAGTACAATGAGCAGTTCTTC; CDR3 protein: CASSLLLEYNEQFF
V gene: TRBV30; CDR3 length: 14; J gene: TRBJ2-2; D gene: TRBD1; clone size: -; CDR3 DNA: TGTGCCTGGACCCGGACAGGGGGCACCGGGGAGCTGTTTTTT; CDR3 protein: CAWTRTGGTGELFF
V gene: TRBV4-2; CDR3 length: 15; J gene: TRBJ2-7; D gene: -; clone size: few; CDR3 DNA: TGTGCCAGCAGCCAAGGAGGGCAGGGTGTAGGCGAGCAGTACTTC; CDR3 protein: CASSQGGQGVGEQYF
V gene: TRBV7-2; CDR3 length: 14; J gene: TRBJ2-7; D gene: -; clone size: -; CDR3 DNA: TGTGCCAGCAGCTGGGGTTACCCCCTTTACGAGCAGTACTTC; CDR3 protein: CASSWGYPLYEQYF
V gene: TRBV30; CDR3 length: 11; J gene: TRBJ1-2; D gene: -; clone size: few; CDR3 DNA: TGTGCCTGGAGTTCCCGGACAGCCTCCACCTTC; CDR3 protein: CAWSSRTASTF
V gene: TRBV4-1; CDR3 length: 16; J gene: TRBJ1-2; D gene: TRBD1; clone size: -; CDR3 DNA: TGCGCCAGCAGCCAAGATGGCGTAGGGGGCGGCTATGGCTACACCTTC; CDR3 protein: CASSQDGVGGGYGYTF
V gene: TRBV18; CDR3 length: 15; J gene: TRBJ2-5; D gene: TRBD1; clone size: -; CDR3 DNA: TGTGCCAGCTCGCTACTAGGGGGACAGCAAGAGACCCAGTACTTC; CDR3 protein: CASSLLGGQQETQYF
V gene: TRBV7-2; CDR3 length: 16; J gene: TRBJ2-3; D gene: TRBD2; clone size: -; CDR3 DNA: TGTGCCAGCAGCTTAAGGAGTAGCGGGAGCACAGATACGCAGTATTTT; CDR3 protein: CASSLRSSGSTDTQYF
V gene: TRBV27; CDR3 length: 16; J gene: TRBJ2-1; D gene: -; clone size: -; CDR3 DNA: TGTGCCAGCACCGCGACAGACCGGAGCTCCTACAATGAGCAGTTCTTC; CDR3 protein: CASTATDRSSYNEQFF
V gene: TRBV4-2; CDR3 length: 14; J gene: TRBJ2-5; D gene: -; clone size: few; CDR3 DNA: TGTGCCAGCAGCCCCGCTTCGGGGATAGAGACCCAGTACTTC; CDR3 protein: CASSPASGIETQYF
V gene: TRBV6-6; CDR3 length: 14; J gene: TRBJ1-2; D gene: -; clone size: few; CDR3 DNA: TGTGCCAGCAGTTACTTGGACAGCTCCTATGGCTACACCTTC; CDR3 protein: CASSYLDSSYGYTF
V gene: TRBV5-1; CDR3 length: 16; J gene: TRBJ2-5; D gene: -; clone size: -; CDR3 DNA: TGCGCCAGCAGCTCCCAACCGCAGGGGCGGGGAGAGACCCAGTACTTC; CDR3 protein: CASSSQPQGRGETQYF
V gene: TRBV18; CDR3 length: 13; J gene: TRBJ1-2; D gene: -; clone size: -; CDR3 DNA: TGTGCCAGCTCACAAGACGTTTCCTATGGCTACACCTTC; CDR3 protein: CASSQDVSYGYTF
V gene: TRBV5-1; CDR3 length: 15; J gene: TRBJ1-5; D gene: -; clone size: -; CDR3 DNA: TGCGCCAGCAGTTTAGACGGTAGGGAGAATCAGCCCCAGCATTTT; CDR3 protein: CASSLDGRENQPQHF
V gene: TRBV30; CDR3 length: 13; J gene: TRBJ2-7; D gene: -; clone size: few; CDR3 DNA: TGTGCCTGGAGTGTATGGCTAGCGCGGGAGCAGTACTTC; CDR3 protein: CAWSVWLAREQYF
V gene: TRBV7-9; CDR3 length: 14; J gene: TRBJ2-3; D gene: TRBD1; clone size: many; CDR3 DNA: TGTGCCAGCAGGCGAGGGGGCGGCACAGATACGCAGTATTTT; CDR3 protein: CASRRGGGTDTQYF